The 10 T cell receptor beta chains below were found in one sample sequenced in a study of spatial heterogeneity in lung cancer. TCRdb analysed the 5' RACE reads with MiXCR anew, one entry per CDR3 protein. The sample consists of approximately 18,000 distinct CDR3 sequences, roughly 10% of them appearing once. These TCRs are of unknown antigen specificity. Whole-study results and caveats: Higher tumor mutation counts went along with higher counts of expanded intratumoral alpha and beta TCRs.

Regarding time point: sample taken at primary tumor resection. Sample: lung tumor tissue, taken at surgery. The receptors derive from a female donor with early-stage non-small cell lung cancer.

This clonotype occurred a few times. The size of this beta chain means little, since it is a stray read in a library made for alpha chains. The gene calls are TRBV9 and TRBJ2-5; D is unresolved. V dropped 0 bases and J dropped 5 bases, with 14 bases sitting between them. The CDR3 runs 15 residues. Germline V gives CDR1 SGDLS, CDR2 YYNGEE. The CDR3 sequence: CASSVGAVRAETQYF. Written as DNA, the CDR3 is TGTGCCAGCAGCGTAGGAGCAGTCCGGGCGGAGACCCAGTACTTC.

In this sample, this clonotype turned up many times. Being off target in a library aimed at alpha chains, this beta chain has a size of little meaning. The chain carries TRBV12-3 or TRBV12-4 and TRBJ2-1; 8 nucleotides align to TRBD2. This CDR3 spans 14 amino acids. V was pared by 6 bases and J by 13 bases, with 14 bases of the junction left unmatched. The CDR3 DNA is TGTGCCAGCAGCCACAGCGCATCCGGGACTAGTCAGTTCTTC. Translated: CASSHSASGTSQFF.

On this clonotype: This beta chain is an unintended read in a library built for alpha chains; its size means little. The genes are TRBV18 and TRBJ1-3; D is unclear. This CDR3 has 15 amino acids. V lost 3 bases to trimming and J lost 4 bases, with 13 bases between them. From germline, CDR1 is KGHSH and CDR2 LQKENI. Written as DNA, the CDR3 is TGTGCCAGCTCACCTGTCAGCCTCGGCGGAAACACCATATATTTT. This gives the protein CASSPVSLGGNTIYF. Filled out from reference TRBV18 and TRBJ1-3, the complete variable domain reads NAGVMQNPRHLVRRRGQEARLRCSPMKGHSHVYWYRQLPEEGLKFMVYLQKENIIDESGMPKERFSAEFPKEGPSILRIQQVVRGDSAAYFCASSPVSLGGNTIYFGEGSWLTVV.

This clonotype was detected a few times. This beta chain was picked up by a library intended for alpha chains and is off target, so its count carries little meaning. CDR3 nucleotide sequence: TGCGCCAGCAGCCAAAACACCGGGGAGCTGTTTTTT. It specifies CASSQNTGELFF. The chain uses TRBV5-1 and TRBJ2-2; D remains unclear. This CDR3 spans 12 amino acids. Trimming cost V 4 bases and J 2 bases, with 3 bases left between them. The germline gives CDR1 SGHRS, CDR2 YFSETQ.

This clonotype came up many times. A library made for alpha chains picked up this beta chain off target, so its size means little. The CDR3 reads CASSEASAGTYGYTF. Here the CDR3 DNA reads TGTGCCAGCAGTGAAGCGTCGGCAGGGACCTATGGCTACACCTTC. The V gene is TRBV6-1, the J gene TRBJ1-2, with TRBD1 as a possible D gene (5 bases). Germline assignment: CDR1 MNHNS and CDR2 SASEGT. The V end lost 0 bases, the J end lost 4 bases, and 12 bases lay between the germline ends. This CDR3 has 15 residues.

Many counts were recorded for this clonotype. Little can be read into the size of this beta chain, an off-target read in a library designed for alpha chains. The chain has TRBV5-1 and TRBJ2-2, with TRBD1 as a possible D gene (5 bases). The V and J ends lost 1 base and 0 bases respectively, with 7 bases between them. The CDR3 contains 15 residues. Germline-derived CDR1 and CDR2 are SGHRS and YFSETQ. This CDR3 is CASSLSTANTGELFF. CDR3 nucleotides: TGCGCCAGCAGCTTGTCGACAGCGAACACCGGGGAGCTGTTTTTT.

This clonotype was detected only once. This beta chain represents an off-target read in a library built for alpha chains; its size is of limited meaning. The V gene is TRBV19, the J gene TRBJ1-5, with D possibly matching TRBD1 (6 bases). The germline CDR1 and CDR2 sequences are LNHDA and SQIVND (reference sequence). Trimming pared 3 bases from V and 0 bases from J, leaving 18 bases between. This CDR3 has 18 residues. The CDR3 region is CASSILRAGAVSNQPQHF. The CDR3 region has the DNA TGTGCCAGTAGTATTCTAAGAGCAGGGGCTGTTAGCAATCAGCCCCAGCATTTT.

Only a few counts were recorded for this clonotype. As an off-target read in a library built for alpha chains, this beta chain has a frequency of little significance. In DNA, the CDR3 is TGTGCCAGAAAAGCCCGGGACAGCAGAAACTACGAGCAGTACTTC. This sequence encodes CARKARDSRNYEQYF. V gene TRBV5-3 combines with J gene TRBJ2-7; 7 nucleotides match TRBD1. TRBV5-3 is known as an ORF, though its function is uncertain. This CDR3 has 15 amino acids. V lost 6 bases to trimming and J lost 3 bases; unmatched junction nucleotides: 12.

At least ten counts were recorded for this clonotype. Little can be read into the size of this beta chain, an off-target read in a library designed for alpha chains. The V and J genes are TRBV20-1 and TRBJ1-4; TRBD1 might be the D (6 bases). Germline V gene lookup returns CDR1 DFQATT and CDR2 SNEGSKA (reference sequence). V was cut by 5 bases and J by 5 bases, with 15 bases left in between. The CDR3 has 14 amino acids. CDR3 residues: CSALRTVENEKLFF. As DNA, the CDR3 is TGCAGTGCTTTAAGGACAGTCGAAAATGAAAAACTGTTTTTT.

For this clonotype: The library was designed around alpha chains, so this beta chain is a stray read whose abundance carries little weight. In nucleotides, the CDR3 is TGTGCCAGCTCACCTTTGCGGCCAAGGGACACTGAAGCTTTCTTT. It yields the protein CASSPLRPRDTEAFF. The V and J genes are TRBV18 and TRBJ1-1, with D uncertain. CDR3 length: 15 residues. Trimming took off 3 bases at V and 3 bases at J, with 14 bases between the two ends. Looked up from germline, CDR1 is KGHSH and CDR2 is LQKENI.